Presented here are 17 T cell receptor beta chains from one specimen sequenced in a study of molecular identifiers for immune sequencing clone quantification. TCRdb independently ran MiXCR on the PCR reads; one entry per CDR3 protein. The repertoire holds about 330,000 distinct CDR3 sequences, with 24% as singletons. Material for sequencing was naive CD8+ T cells from blood, with Jurkat cell RNA spiked in. The subset denotes: FACS-sorted CD8+CD4-CCR7+CD45RA+ naive T cells. Source of these receptors: a human donor in good health. Some libraries in this study had Jurkat cell RNA spiked in.

The chain couples TRBV7-9 to TRBJ2-7; 7 bases are a match to TRBD1. The V gene end was trimmed by 1 base and the J gene end by 7 bases; junction bases not matched to a gene: 10. The CDR3 loop spans 15 amino acids. Germline CDR1 reads SEHNR; CDR2 reads FQNEAQ (reference sequence). The CDR3 reads CASSLVGGRDSEQYF. The CDR3 bases are TGTGCCAGCAGCTTAGTAGGGGGCCGCGATTCAGAGCAGTACTTC.

This clonotype was counted many times. V and J are TRBV2 and TRBJ2-7; TRBD2 matches 9 bases. Trimming cost V 7 bases and J 3 bases; bases outside gene matches: 16. CDR3 length: 17 amino acids. Germline assignment: CDR1 SNHLY and CDR2 FYNNEI. CDR3 amino acids: CASNGASGKVEGYEQYF. The CDR3 DNA reads TGTGCCAGCAATGGAGCTAGCGGGAAAGTAGAGGGCTACGAGCAGTACTTC.

For this clonotype: This could be a read error, since a much larger clone is one nucleotide away. No conserved phenylalanine or tryptophan is present at the end of the CDR3, so a read error is the likely explanation. The rearrangement uses TRBV7-2 and TRBJ2-1; D may be TRBD2 (5 bases). The ends were cut back, 4 bases at V and 0 bases at J, with 10 bases in the middle. CDR1 SGHTA and CDR2 FQGNSA come from the germline V gene. CDR3 length: 15 residues. The CDR3 nucleotides read TGTGCCAGCAGCTCAAGCGGTTTCTCCTACAATGAGCAGTTCCTC. This sequence encodes CASSSSGFSYNEQFL.

V usage is TRBV7-9 and J usage is TRBJ1-1; tentatively, D is TRBD1 (6 bases). Deletions cut 1 base from V and 4 bases from J, with 13 bases between. Germline CDR1 reads SEHNR; CDR2 reads FQNEAQ (reference sequence). The CDR3 is 15 amino acids. In DNA form, the CDR3 reads TGTGCCAGCAGCTTAGGTTGGACAGTCCGCACTGAAGCTTTCTTT. It translates to CASSLGWTVRTEAFF.

The sample holds one count of this clonotype. A much larger clonotype is one base distant, so this may be a read error. The genes are TRBV7-9 and TRBJ2-2; possibly TRBD2 for D (6 bases). Germline values: CDR1 SEHNR, CDR2 FQNEAQ (reference sequence). This CDR3 has 13 amino acids. The CDR3 spells CASSRGEAGGLFF. The DNA for the CDR3 is TGTGCCAGCAGCCGAGGAGAGGCCGGGGGGCTGTTTTTT.

This clonotype was detected once. The chain couples TRBV4-3 to TRBJ1-4; D gene unclear. V was trimmed by 0 bases and J by 5 bases, leaving 13 bases between them. CDR1 is LGHNA, CDR2 YSLEER, per germline. This CDR3 is 16 amino acids long. CDR3 DNA sequence: TGCGCCAGCAGCCAAGATTGGGCAAATAGGAATGAAAAACTGTTTTTT. This encodes CASSQDWANRNEKLFF.

The V and J genes are TRBV4-1 and TRBJ2-7; 9 bases line up with TRBD1. The CDR3 extends over 15 amino acids. CDR1 and CDR2 (germline): MGHRA, YSYEKL. Trimming took 1 base from V and 3 from J; bases not matched to a gene: 4. The CDR3 region has the DNA TGCGCCAGCAGCCAAGGAGGACAGGGGAGCTACGAGCAGTACTTC. Protein sequence: CASSQGGQGSYEQYF.

The chain carries TRBV29-1 and TRBJ2-7; the match to TRBD2 covers 10 bases. Germline V CDR1 and CDR2: SQVTM, ANQGSEA. The CDR3 is 13 amino acids. Trimming at V came to 5 bases and at J to 6 bases, leaving 7 bases not matched to a gene. The CDR3 DNA reads TGCAGCGTTTGTCTAGCGGGAGTTACCGAGCAGTACTTC. Amino acid sequence: CSVCLAGVTEQYF.

About this clonotype: A read error may account for a junction end that differs from germline. The chain couples TRBV12-3 or TRBV12-4 to TRBJ2-7; unclear D gene. This CDR3 has 13 amino acids. The CDR3 DNA follows: TGTGCCAGAAGTTTAAACATGGGGAAGGAGCAGTACTTC. It is translated as CARSLNMGKEQYF.

This clonotype was seen at least ten times. The genes are TRBV5-1 and TRBJ2-3; 7 positions agree with TRBD1. The V segment lost 4 bases and the J segment 0 bases; nucleotides outside the gene matches: 5. Germline-derived CDR1 and CDR2 are SGHRS and YFSETQ. The CDR3 loop spans 15 amino acids. CDR3 loop: CASSQLTGSTDTQYF. The CDR3 DNA reads TGCGCCAGCAGCCAACTGACAGGGAGCACAGATACGCAGTATTTT.

V usage is TRBV5-1 and J usage is TRBJ2-7; 9 bases fit TRBD1. Trimming cost V 4 bases and J 3 bases; bases outside gene matches: 8. This CDR3 is 15 amino acids long. In germline, CDR1 is SGHRS, CDR2 YFSETQ. CDR3 DNA sequence: TGCGCCAGCAGCCACCCCACAGGGGGCCTCTACGAGCAGTACTTC. It is translated as CASSHPTGGLYEQYF.

Only one count was recorded for this clonotype. Possible read error: a much larger clone is one base away. The rearrangement joins TRBV11-2 to TRBJ2-3; D gene ambiguous. CDR3 size: 11 residues. Germline CDR1 is SGHAT and CDR2 is FQNNGV. The CDR3 is CASTRWDTQDF. The CDR3, as DNA: TGTGCCAGCACCCGTTGGGATACGCAGGATTTT.

Ten or more counts support this clonotype. J is TRBJ2-7 and V is TRBV5-4, with 7 bases identical to TRBD1. V was pared by 4 bases and J by 5 bases, with 6 bases of the junction left unmatched. CDR1 is SGHNT and CDR2 is YYREEE in the germline V gene (reference sequence). The CDR3 consists of 13 residues. CDR3 in DNA: TGTGCCAGCAGCCCGACAGGGTTCAACGAGCAGTACTTC. It translates to CASSPTGFNEQYF.

The chain carries TRBV7-9 and TRBJ2-5; 7 bases align to TRBD1. This CDR3 contains 13 residues. Germline values: CDR1 SEHNR, CDR2 FQNEAQ (reference sequence). V lost 8 bases to trimming and J lost 3 bases; unmatched junction nucleotides: 6. CDR3 region: CASGSDRKETQYF. CDR3 bases: TGTGCCAGCGGTTCGGACAGGAAAGAGACCCAGTACTTC.

In DNA, the CDR3 is TGTGCCAGCAGCTTATTGAGGGCACTCGGCCCAGAGACCCAGTACTTC. As protein: CASSLLRALGPETQYF. The chain combines TRBV7-6 with TRBJ2-5; a possible D gene is TRBD2 (5 bases). CDR1 and CDR2 from the germline V gene are SGHVS and FNYEAQ. The CDR3 totals 16 residues. Trimming shortened V by 2 bases and J by 4 bases, and 17 bases separated the two germline ends.

Points on this clonotype: A much larger clone sits a single nucleotide away, making a read error possible. This chain joins TRBV7-9 and TRBJ1-5; the match to TRBD1 covers 7 bases. Germline V gene lookup returns CDR1 SEHNR and CDR2 FQNEAQ (reference sequence). The CDR3 runs to 16 residues. CDR3: CVSSSSQGRLNQPQHF. CDR3 nucleotides: TGTGTCAGCAGCTCCTCACAGGGGAGGCTCAATCAGCCCCAGCATTTT.

This clonotype occurred many times. The genes are TRBV7-2 and TRBJ2-7, with 7 positions matching TRBD2. The V and J ends lost 6 bases and 0 bases, in that order; junction bases with no gene match: 8. The germline gives CDR1 SGHTA, CDR2 FQGNSA. CDR3 length: 15 residues. CDR3 sequence reads: CASRTTSFSSYEQYF. The CDR3 DNA reads as TGTGCCAGCAGGACGACTAGCTTTAGCTCCTACGAGCAGTACTTC.